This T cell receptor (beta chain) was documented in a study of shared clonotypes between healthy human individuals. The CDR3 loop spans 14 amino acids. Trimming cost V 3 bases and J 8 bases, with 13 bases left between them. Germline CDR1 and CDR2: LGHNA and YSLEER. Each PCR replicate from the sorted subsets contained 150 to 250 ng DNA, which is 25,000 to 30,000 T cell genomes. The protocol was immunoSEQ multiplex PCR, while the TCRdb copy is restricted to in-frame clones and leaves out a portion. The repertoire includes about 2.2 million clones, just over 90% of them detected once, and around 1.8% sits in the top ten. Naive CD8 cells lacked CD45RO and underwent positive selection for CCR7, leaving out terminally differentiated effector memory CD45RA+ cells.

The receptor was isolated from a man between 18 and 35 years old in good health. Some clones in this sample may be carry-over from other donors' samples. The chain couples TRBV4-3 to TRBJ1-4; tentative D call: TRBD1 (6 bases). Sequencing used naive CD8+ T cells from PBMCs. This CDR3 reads CASSQTRDIEKLFF. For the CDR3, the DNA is TGCGCCAGCAGCCAGACCCGGGACATCGAAAAACTGTTTTTT.